This T cell receptor (beta chain) came from a study of blood T cell repertoires in COVID-19. Background on the study: Italy, Spain and the United States were the sources of the convalescent and acute COVID-19 samples. Nucleic acid was either cDNA or gDNA, and it came from T cells, B-cell-depleted T cells, or PBMCs.

J lost 10 bases, V lost 8 bases, and 9 bases had no gene match. This CDR3 is 13 amino acids long. Germline CDR1 reads WNHNN; CDR2 reads SYGVQD (reference sequence). The data were produced by immunoSEQ multiplex PCR, yet TCRdb's version contains in-frame clones alone and is incomplete. The table lists 60,000 to 90,000 clones, approximately 81% of them singletons, with approximately 10% in the top ten. Seattle enrolled patients during active infection and tracked them longitudinally. V and J are TRBV10-1 and TRBJ2-1; 9 bases are a match to TRBD2. This receptor was taken from a man aged 55 to 70 with COVID-19, enrolled during active disease. Source material: peripheral blood. For the CDR3, the DNA is TGCGCCAGCGGGCCTAGCGGGATAGAGGAGCAGTTCTTC. This sequence encodes CASGPSGIEEQFF.